Listed here are 20 T cell receptor beta chains from one sample, sequenced in a study of blood T cell repertoires in COVID-19. Assay used: immunoSEQ multiplex PCR; TCRdb lists only in-frame clones, some missing. Of hundreds of thousands of clones in the sample, around nine tenths were seen once. The specimen was peripheral blood. These receptors came from a young woman who had recovered from COVID-19.

V gene TRBV11-2 combines with J gene TRBJ2-7, with D hard to call. Germline V gives CDR1 SGHAT, CDR2 FQNNGV. This CDR3 has 13 amino acids. The V end was cut by 3 bases, the J end by 1 base, with 7 bases between. The CDR3 region has the DNA TGTGCCAGCAGCTTTTATACATCCTACGAGCAGTACGTC. Translated, it gives CASSFYTSYEQYV.

DNA for the CDR3: TGTGCCAGCAGCTTCCCGACAGCCATCTATGGCTACACCTTC. The encoded protein is CASSFPTAIYGYTF. The rearrangement links TRBV5-4 to TRBJ1-2, with a possible D match to TRBD1 (5 bases). The CDR3 runs 14 residues. Germline lookup yields CDR1 SGHNT and CDR2 YYREEE (reference sequence). With 2 bases removed from V and 4 bases from J, the gap between germline ends came to 12 bases.

The chain couples TRBV7-2 to TRBJ1-1; the match to TRBD1 covers 7 bases. Germline assignment: CDR1 SGHTA and CDR2 FQGNSA. The J segment lost 5 bases and the V segment lost 0 bases, leaving 12 bases of the junction unmatched. The CDR3 is 17 residues long. The CDR3 loop is CASSLAPGQRMYTEAFF. The DNA for the CDR3 is TGTGCCAGCAGCTTAGCGCCGGGACAGCGAATGTATACTGAAGCTTTCTTT.

This chain joins TRBV19 and TRBJ1-3; TRBD1 aligns across 10 bases. In germline, CDR1 is LNHDA, CDR2 SQIVND (reference sequence). V shed 5 bases and J 3 bases; nucleotides not matched to a gene: 4. CDR3 size: 15 residues. CDR3 nucleotides: TGTGCCAGTAGTCCCGGGACAGGGGATGGAAACACCATATATTTT. Translated: CASSPGTGDGNTIYF. Together with reference TRBV19 and TRBJ1-3, the CDR3 gives the full variable domain: DGGITQSPKYLFRKEGQNVTLSCEQNLNHDAMYWYRQDPGQGLRLIYYSQIVNDFQKGDIAEGYSVSREKKESFPLTVTSAQKNPTAFYLCASSPGTGDGNTIYFGEGSWLTVV.

The V and J genes are TRBV6-5 and TRBJ2-7, with unresolved D. Germline V gives CDR1 MNHEY, CDR2 SVGAGI. V was trimmed by 6 bases and J by 6 bases, leaving 12 bases between them. This CDR3 contains 12 residues. CDR3 loop: CASSPALGEQYV. CDR3 nucleotide sequence: TGTGCCAGCAGCCCCGCCCTCGGCGAGCAGTACGTC.

The count of this clone is one. This chain connects TRBV6-2 or TRBV6-3 to TRBJ2-1, with D perhaps matching TRBD2 (6 bases). This CDR3 region has 13 residues. V was trimmed by 6 bases and J by 6 bases, leaving 12 bases between them. Germline V lookup: CDR1 MNHEY, CDR2 SVGEGT. The CDR3 sequence: CASSPWGGNEQFF. As DNA, the CDR3 is TGTGCCAGCAGCCCTTGGGGAGGCAATGAGCAGTTCTTC.

The gene calls are TRBV30 and TRBJ2-1, with 12 bases aligning to TRBD2. Germline CDR1 is GTSNPN and CDR2 is SVGIG (reference sequence). J was trimmed by 9 bases and V by 2 bases; bases with no gene match: 11. The CDR3 spans 16 residues. DNA of the CDR3: TGTGCCTGGAGTAGATCCCGGACTAGCGGGATCAGTGAGCAGTTCTTC. It is translated as CAWSRSRTSGISEQFF.

The chain carries TRBV29-1 and TRBJ1-6; 8 nucleotides line up with TRBD1. CDR3 length: 14 residues. V dropped 7 bases and J dropped 8; count of bases not matched to a gene: 10. Germline CDR1 is SQVTM and CDR2 is ANQGSEA. CDR3 protein: CSDGPGGEHSPLHF. CDR3 sequence (DNA): TGCAGCGACGGACCAGGGGGCGAGCATTCACCCCTCCACTTT.

This CDR3 is CAWSVKGGRGPGELFF. The DNA of the CDR3 is TGTGCCTGGAGTGTGAAGGGCGGGAGGGGCCCCGGGGAGCTGTTTTTT. This chain connects TRBV30 to TRBJ2-2, with 9 nucleotides matching TRBD2. CDR3 length: 16 amino acids. V shed 0 bases, J shed 6 bases, and the junction held 8 bases outside the gene matches. CDR1 is GTSNPN and CDR2 is SVGIG in the germline V gene (reference sequence).

The count of this clone is one. The V gene is TRBV15, the J gene TRBJ2-2; TRBD1 matches at 10 bases. There are 17 residues in the CDR3. Germline V gene lookup returns CDR1 LNHNV and CDR2 YYDKDF (reference sequence). Unmatched junction bases numbered 7, after V lost 0 bases and J lost 6 bases. The CDR3 here is CATSRDWGTGVPGELFF. As DNA, the CDR3 is TGTGCCACCAGCAGAGATTGGGGGACAGGGGTCCCCGGGGAGCTGTTTTTT.

A word on this clone: The same CDR3 can be traced to other DNA sequences in this sample. The genes are TRBV7-8 and TRBJ2-3; TRBD1 matches 8 bases. V trimming: 3 bases; J trimming: 3 bases; junction bases outside the gene matches: 2. CDR3 length: 14 residues. The germline CDR1 and CDR2 sequences are SGHVS and FQNEAQ. The DNA of the CDR3 is TGTGCCAGCAGCTTGGACAGGGTAACAGATACGCAGTATTTT. It translates to CASSLDRVTDTQYF. The full variable domain, in which reference TRBV7-8 and TRBJ2-3 provide the parts outside the CDR3, is GAGVSQSPRYKVAKRGQDVALRCDPISGHVSLFWYQQALGQGPEFLTYFQNEAQLDKSGLPSDRFFAERPEGSVSTLKIQRTQQEDSAVYLCASSLDRVTDTQYFGPGTRLTVL.

The V gene is TRBV30, the J gene TRBJ1-6; tentatively, D is TRBD1 (5 bases). V gave up 2 bases and J gave up 5 bases, with 7 bases separating them. The V gene's germline CDR1 is GTSNPN and CDR2 SVGIG (reference sequence). The CDR3 covers 13 residues. The CDR3 DNA follows: TGTGCCTGGAGTCAGGGCCATAATTCACCCCTCCACTTT. Translated: CAWSQGHNSPLHF.

The chain links TRBV10-1 to TRBJ2-7, with 10 bases identical to TRBD2. J lost 1 base, V lost 5 bases, and 11 bases had no gene match. Germline CDR1 and CDR2: WNHNN and SYGVQD (reference sequence). The CDR3 contains 17 residues. This CDR3 is CASSRIRTSGVSYEQYV. CDR3 nucleotides: TGCGCCAGCAGTCGAATTCGGACTAGCGGTGTTTCCTACGAGCAGTACGTC.

This chain joins TRBV11-3 and TRBJ1-1, with D perhaps TRBD1 (6 bases). Germline values: CDR1 SGHNT, CDR2 YENEEA. Trimming shortened V by 5 bases and J by 1 base, and 11 bases separated the two germline ends. CDR3 length equals 14 residues. CDR3 sequence: CASSPQTGNTEAFF. The CDR3 DNA reads as TGTGCCAGCAGCCCCCAGACAGGGAACACTGAAGCTTTCTTT.

This CDR3 is CASSQGGSAGGETQYF. The CDR3 DNA reads TGCGCCAGCAGCCAAGGAGGGTCGGCTGGAGGAGAGACCCAGTACTTC. V and J are TRBV5-1 and TRBJ2-5; a weak D match, TRBD2 (6 bases). The CDR3 runs to 16 residues. Germline CDR1 reads SGHRS; CDR2 reads YFSETQ. Trimming cost V 4 bases and J 4 bases, with 20 bases left between them.

This sequence joins TRBV29-1 and TRBJ2-5, with 9 bases aligning to TRBD2. The germline CDR1 and CDR2 sequences are SQVTM and ANQGSEA. The V segment lost 7 bases and the J segment 4 bases; nucleotides outside the gene matches: 4. This CDR3 spans 12 amino acids. This chain's CDR3 is CSGLAGPETQYF. The CDR3 DNA is TGCAGCGGGCTAGCGGGACCAGAGACCCAGTACTTC.

This clone was found once. The genes are TRBV7-8 and TRBJ1-4; 10 nucleotides line up with TRBD1. The CDR3 length is 14 residues. V trimming: 5 bases; J trimming: 10 bases; junction bases outside the gene matches: 7. Germline V gene lookup returns CDR1 SGHVS and CDR2 FQNEAQ. This CDR3 is CASSRDRGVRKLFF. The CDR3 DNA reads as TGTGCCAGCAGCCGGGACAGGGGCGTTAGAAAACTGTTTTTT.

The CDR3 DNA sequence: TGCGCCAGCAGCTGGACTAGCGGTAGCTACGAGCAGTACGTC. Translated: CASSWTSGSYEQYV. The V and J genes are TRBV5-1 and TRBJ2-7; 10 positions agree with TRBD2. CDR3 length: 14 residues. V gave up 3 bases and J gave up 3 bases; unmatched junction bases: 3. The germline V gene encodes CDR1 SGHRS and CDR2 YFSETQ.

The V gene is TRBV2, the J gene TRBJ2-2; 10 bases are shared with TRBD2. From germline, CDR1 is SNHLY and CDR2 FYNNEI. The CDR3 totals 16 residues. The V and J ends lost 8 bases and 7 bases, in that order; junction bases with no gene match: 13. The CDR3 DNA reads TGTGCCAGCGGAAGGAATCTAGCGGGAGCGGGCGGGGAGCTGTTTTTT. Amino acids: CASGRNLAGAGGELFF.

The chain has TRBV11-2 and TRBJ2-7; D may be TRBD2 (6 bases). Trimming cost V 8 bases and J 4 bases, with 15 bases left between them. Germline lookup yields CDR1 SGHAT and CDR2 FQNNGV. CDR3 length: 13 amino acids. This CDR3 reads CASSQNRGYEQYV. The CDR3 DNA is TGTGCCAGCTCTCAGAACCGGGGGTACGAGCAGTACGTC.